This entry lists 24 T cell receptor beta chains sequenced from one sample in a study of technical replicates of blood from a handful of donors. Data came from immunoSEQ multiplex PCR; TCRdb stores just in-frame clones and leaves some out. This table has tens of thousands of clones, 95% to 99% appearing once. Material: T cells isolated from PBMCs. Receptors were obtained from a human donor in good health.

The CDR3 DNA reads as TGTGCCTGGAGTGTACTTCTTCGGGAGACCCAGTACTTC. Residues: CAWSVLLRETQYF. V is TRBV30 and J is TRBJ2-5; D is unclear. Trimming left V 0 bases short and J 5 bases short, with 10 bases between. Germline-derived CDR1 and CDR2 are GTSNPN and SVGIG (reference sequence). The CDR3 is 13 amino acids.

This chain uses TRBV11-3 with TRBJ2-1; D is undetermined. This CDR3 is 12 amino acids long. V lost 3 bases, J lost 7 bases, and 7 bases lay in between. The germline CDR1 and CDR2 sequences are SGHNT and YENEEA. CDR3 coding DNA: TGTGCCAGCAGCTTCGAGGAGAATGAGCAGTTCTTC. This codes for CASSFEENEQFF.

This rearrangement joins TRBV21-1 to TRBJ2-3; TRBD2, the table's D call, was not compared with the DNA. TRBV21-1 is tagged as a pseudogene. The CDR3 has 14 residues. CDR3 loop: CASSKAESTDTQYF. The CDR3 DNA reads as TGTGCCAGCAGCAAAGCAGAGAGCACAGATACGCAGTATTTT.

The V call is TRBV27, the J call TRBJ2-7; TRBD1 matches 7 bases. Germline V CDR1 and CDR2: MNHEY, SMNVEV (reference sequence). The CDR3 extends over 14 amino acids. V shed 5 bases, J shed 3 bases, and the junction held 7 bases outside the gene matches. The CDR3 loop is CASSPRQGHYEQYF. CDR3 DNA: TGTGCCAGCAGTCCCCGACAGGGTCACTACGAGCAGTACTTC.

The chain has TRBV20-1 and TRBJ2-2; D is unresolved. The length of the CDR3 is 11 residues. Germline loops: CDR1 DFQATT, CDR2 SNEGSKA (reference sequence). Trimming pared 5 bases from V and 7 bases from J, leaving 8 bases between. The CDR3 reads CSAQRHGELFF. The CDR3 region has the DNA TGCAGTGCTCAGAGGCACGGGGAGCTGTTTTTT.

The rearrangement links TRBV18 to TRBJ2-2; the match to TRBD1 covers 11 bases. The germline gives CDR1 KGHSH, CDR2 LQKENI. V lost 8 bases, J lost 6 bases, and 5 bases stayed unmatched. The CDR3 contains 14 residues. CDR3 sequence reads: CASSGQGAPGELFF. For the CDR3, the DNA is TGTGCCAGCAGCGGACAGGGGGCCCCCGGGGAGCTGTTTTTT.

This chain links TRBV14 with TRBJ2-3, with D possibly matching TRBD1 (5 bases). The CDR3 consists of 15 residues. Deletions cut 2 bases from V and 6 bases from J, with 15 bases between. From germline, CDR1 is SGHDN and CDR2 FVKESK. The DNA of the CDR3 is TGTGCCAGCAGCCAAAGGGGATTCCCGTCCGATACGCAGTATTTT. It is translated as CASSQRGFPSDTQYF.

This chain links TRBV30 with TRBJ2-7, with TRBD1 identical over 7 bases. The germline V gene has CDR1 GTSNPN and CDR2 SVGIG (reference sequence). V lost 7 bases and J lost 5; bases outside the gene matches: 8. The CDR3 spans 12 residues. The CDR3 sequence is CALNRGGDEQYF. Written as DNA, the CDR3 is TGTGCCTTGAACAGGGGTGGCGACGAGCAGTACTTC.

The genes are TRBV29-1 and TRBJ2-7, with D perhaps matching TRBD1 (5 bases). The germline gives CDR1 SQVTM, CDR2 ANQGSEA. The V and J ends lost 6 bases and 2 bases respectively, with 11 bases between them. This CDR3 is built from 12 residues. The CDR3 nucleotides are TGCAGCGTGGGAACAGGTGCCTACGAGCAGTACTTC. The encoded protein is CSVGTGAYEQYF.

The chain recombines TRBV4-2 with TRBJ2-5; perhaps TRBD1 as D (6 bases). This CDR3 is built from 14 residues. Germline lookup yields CDR1 LGHNA and CDR2 YNFKEQ. The ends were cut back, 3 bases at V and 1 base at J, with 9 bases in the middle. The CDR3 bases are TGTGCCAGCAGCCAGACAGGTTCCCAAGAGACCCAGTACTTC. Amino acids: CASSQTGSQETQYF.

This chain links TRBV18 with TRBJ2-5; 10 nucleotides align to TRBD1. The J segment lost 5 bases and the V segment lost 2 bases, leaving 5 bases of the junction unmatched. The CDR3 is 15 residues long. CDR1 and CDR2 from the germline V gene are KGHSH and LQKENI. The CDR3 loop reads CASSPGGTGDETQYF. The CDR3 region has the DNA TGTGCCAGCTCACCAGGCGGGACAGGGGACGAGACCCAGTACTTC.

In DNA, the CDR3 is TGTGCCAGCAGTGAATTGACTCCAGGGGGCCAATTTTTCTCTGGGGCCAACGTCCTGACTTTC. Its translation: CASSELTPGGQFFSGANVLTF. V and J are TRBV2 and TRBJ2-6, with TRBD1 matching over 8 bases. V shed 2 bases and J 0 bases; nucleotides not matched to a gene: 15. This CDR3 is built from 21 residues. Looked up from germline, CDR1 is SNHLY and CDR2 is FYNNEI.

The gene calls are TRBV10-3 and TRBJ2-2, with TRBD2 matching 11 bases. With 6 bases clipped from V and 5 bases from J, the junction kept 5 bases outside the gene matches. CDR1 is ENHRY, CDR2 SYGVKD, per germline. The CDR3 is made up of 15 amino acids. The CDR3 DNA is TGTGCCATCAGCATAGCGGGAGGGCAGACCGGGGAGCTGTTTTTT. The encoded protein is CAISIAGGQTGELFF.

This chain links TRBV29-1 with TRBJ1-4; no reliable D call. The germline V gene has CDR1 SQVTM and CDR2 ANQGSEA. CDR3 length: 13 amino acids. The V gene lost 6 bases and the J gene lost 1 base, with 9 bases spanning the gap. CDR3 nucleotide sequence: TGCAGCGTGCGGGCTGGAACTAATGAAAAACTGTTTTTT. This encodes CSVRAGTNEKLFF.

The rearrangement joins TRBV5-1 to TRBJ2-1; D unresolved. Germline V CDR1 and CDR2: SGHRS, YFSETQ. This CDR3 has 11 amino acids. V gave up 4 bases and J gave up 8 bases, with 7 bases separating them. The CDR3 DNA sequence: TGCGCCAGCAGCCACAATGATGAGCAGTTCTTC. This codes for CASSHNDEQFF.

CDR3 in amino acids: CATGPGGNEQFF. The CDR3 coding sequence is TGTGCCACCGGACCCGGGGGCAATGAGCAGTTCTTC. The gene calls are TRBV10-3 and TRBJ2-1, with D possibly being TRBD2 (6 bases). The CDR3 is 12 amino acids. CDR1 is ENHRY, CDR2 SYGVKD, per germline. V was trimmed by 10 bases and J by 6 bases, leaving 13 bases between them.

This chain uses TRBV27 with TRBJ1-5, with D maybe TRBD1 (6 bases). From germline, CDR1 is MNHEY and CDR2 SMNVEV (reference sequence). The CDR3 is 14 residues long. V dropped 2 bases and J dropped 5 bases, with 10 bases sitting between them. The CDR3, as DNA: TGTGCCAGCAGTTTACTACAGGGTGATCAGCCCCAGCATTTT. Its translation is CASSLLQGDQPQHF.

The genes are TRBV4-1 and TRBJ2-7, with D perhaps TRBD1 (5 bases). The CDR3 sequence is 13 residues long. Germline CDR1 and CDR2: MGHRA and YSYEKL. The V and J ends lost 0 bases and 5 bases respectively, with 8 bases between them. As DNA, the CDR3 is TGCGCCAGCAGCCAAGACGTAGGGGACGAGCAGTACTTC. Amino acids: CASSQDVGDEQYF.

The genes are TRBV7-2 and TRBJ2-3, with TRBD2 matching over 9 bases. The V and J ends lost 5 bases and 4 bases, in that order; junction bases with no gene match: 10. Germline V gene data show CDR1 as SGHTA and CDR2 as FQGNSA. This CDR3 spans 16 amino acids. The CDR3 sequence: CASSPRVAGVSDTQYF. The CDR3 nucleotides read TGTGCCAGCAGCCCCCGAGTAGCGGGAGTATCAGATACGCAGTATTTT.

The chain combines TRBV10-2 with TRBJ2-7, with TRBD1 matching over 7 bases. The CDR3 loop spans 15 amino acids. After removal of 5 bases from V and 0 bases from J, the junction contained 7 bases not matched to a gene. Germline values: CDR1 WSHSY, CDR2 SAAADI. The DNA for the CDR3 is TGCGCCAGCAGTAACCACAGGGGCGCCTCCTACGAGCAGTACTTC. It specifies CASSNHRGASYEQYF.

The chain recombines TRBV7-2 with TRBJ2-1; 7 bases are a match to TRBD1. CDR1 and CDR2 from the germline V gene are SGHTA and FQGNSA. The CDR3 contains 15 residues. The junction had 9 bases not matched to a gene; V was cut back by 5 bases and J by 5 bases. Here the CDR3 DNA reads TGTGCCAGCAGCCCAAGGACAGGTGTCCACAATGAGCAGTTCTTC. It specifies CASSPRTGVHNEQFF.

This chain connects TRBV21-1 to TRBJ2-7; the D call in the table, TRBD1, was not verified against the DNA. TRBV21-1 is a pseudogene locus. CDR3 length equals 13 residues. The CDR3 loop reads CASSNSLMGQQYF. The CDR3 coding sequence is TGTGCCAGCAGCAATTCTTTAATGGGACAACAGTACTTC.

The chain recombines TRBV9 with TRBJ1-2; D is ambiguous. The CDR3 sequence is 15 residues long. The V end lost 2 bases, the J end lost 8 bases, and 19 bases lay between the germline ends. Germline V gives CDR1 SGDLS, CDR2 YYNGEE. Here the CDR3 DNA reads TGTGCCAGCAGCGTTTTACTTAATACAGCCGACGGCTACACCTTC. Its protein product is CASSVLLNTADGYTF.

The V call is TRBV6-1, the J call TRBJ2-1; the match to TRBD2 covers 9 bases. The germline V gene has CDR1 MNHNS and CDR2 SASEGT. The CDR3 extends over 18 amino acids. Unmatched junction bases numbered 10, after V lost 0 bases and J lost 4 bases. DNA for the CDR3: TGTGCCAGCAGTGAAGCATTGTACCTAGCGGGAAGTTACAATGAGCAGTTCTTC. Protein product: CASSEALYLAGSYNEQFF.